These 11 T cell receptor beta chains were sequenced from one sample in a study of cytomegalovirus exposure and HLA in healthy donors. A multiplex PCR was run with 60 Vbeta primers and 13 Jbeta primers. TCRdb's copy holds only in-frame clones and misses some; the assay was immunoSEQ multiplex PCR. The sample records over 110,000 clones, about four fifths being singletons. The sample was PBMCs. These receptors were collected from a woman between 40 and 55 years old in good health and CMV-seropositive.

This chain joins TRBV5-1 and TRBJ2-1, with 7 bases lining up with TRBD2. The V gene's germline CDR1 is SGHRS and CDR2 YFSETQ. J lost 9 bases, V lost 3 bases, and 12 bases had no gene match. The CDR3 loop spans 15 amino acids. The CDR3 spells CASSSEAGAGSEQFF. The CDR3 DNA sequence: TGCGCCAGCAGCTCTGAGGCGGGAGCAGGAAGTGAGCAGTTCTTC. The entire variable domain, with the rest obtained from reference TRBV5-1 and TRBJ2-1, is as follows: KAGVTQTPRYLIKTRGQQVTLSCSPISGHRSVSWYQQTPGQGLQFLFEYFSETQRNKGNFPGRFSGRQFSNSRSEMNVSTLELGDSALYLCASSSEAGAGSEQFFGPGTRLTVL.

The CDR3 region has the DNA TGTGCCAGCAGACCTACAGGGGGGGTAGATACGCAGTATTTT. It codes for CASRPTGGVDTQYF. The genes are TRBV5-8 and TRBJ2-3; tentative D call: TRBD1 (8 bases). Germline V gives CDR1 SGHTS, CDR2 YDEGEE. CDR3 length: 14 residues. The V end was cut by 5 bases, the J end by 5 bases, with 15 bases between.

V and J are TRBV7-2 and TRBJ2-1, with 7 bases matching TRBD2. CDR1 is SGHTA and CDR2 is FQGNSA in the germline V gene. The CDR3 extends over 18 amino acids. V was pared by 4 bases and J by 3 bases, with 15 bases of the junction left unmatched. DNA of the CDR3: TGTGCCAGCAGCTCCGGCGCCCCTCTAGCGGACCTCTACAATGAGCAGTTCTTC. Its translation is CASSSGAPLADLYNEQFF.

The rearrangement joins TRBV5-6 to TRBJ1-3; D unresolved. The germline V gene encodes CDR1 SGHDT and CDR2 YYEEEE. The germline V and J ends were trimmed by 0 bases and 2 bases, with 9 bases remaining between them. The CDR3 length is 15 residues. The CDR3 region is CASSLGPGTGNTIYF. DNA of the CDR3: TGTGCCAGCAGCTTGGGTCCGGGTACTGGAAACACCATATATTTT.

The chain combines TRBV5-1 with TRBJ1-1, with TRBD1 as a possible D gene (5 bases). The ends were cut back, 4 bases at V and 6 bases at J, with 22 bases in the middle. Germline V CDR1 and CDR2: SGHRS, YFSETQ. This CDR3 has 16 residues. CDR3 DNA sequence: TGCGCCAGCAGCCCCGGCCCGGCAGGCGGGGGGGCTGAAGCTTTCTTT. Residues: CASSPGPAGGGAEAFF. Full variable domain (remainder filled in from reference TRBV5-1 and TRBJ1-1): KAGVTQTPRYLIKTRGQQVTLSCSPISGHRSVSWYQQTPGQGLQFLFEYFSETQRNKGNFPGRFSGRQFSNSRSEMNVSTLELGDSALYLCASSPGPAGGGAEAFFGQGTRLTVV.

This clone was seen a few times. This chain joins TRBV11-2 and TRBJ1-3, with D possibly being TRBD1 (6 bases). V was cut by 5 bases and J by 10 bases, with 12 bases left in between. This CDR3 comprises 12 residues. The V gene's germline CDR1 is SGHAT and CDR2 FQNNGV. The CDR3 here is CASSPEGETIYF. The DNA for the CDR3 is TGTGCCAGCAGCCCCGAGGGGGAAACCATATATTTT.

The V gene is TRBV19, the J gene TRBJ2-3; a weak D match, TRBD1 (5 bases). Trimming left V 8 bases short and J 1 base short, with 10 bases between. The CDR3 runs to 13 residues. Germline V gene lookup returns CDR1 LNHDA and CDR2 SQIVND (reference sequence). CDR3 protein: CASQWGGTDTQYF. CDR3 bases: TGTGCCAGTCAATGGGGCGGCACAGATACGCAGTATTTT. Combining the CDR3 with reference TRBV19 and TRBJ2-3 gives the whole variable domain DGGITQSPKYLFRKEGQNVTLSCEQNLNHDAMYWYRQDPGQGLRLIYYSQIVNDFQKGDIAEGYSVSREKKESFPLTVTSAQKNPTAFYLCASQWGGTDTQYFGPGTRLTVL.

The V gene is TRBV9, the J gene TRBJ1-1, with TRBD1 matching over 10 bases. V lost 2 bases, J lost 4 bases, and 5 bases stayed unmatched. CDR3 size: 15 residues. CDR1 is SGDLS, CDR2 YYNGEE, per germline. The CDR3 DNA reads TGTGCCAGCAGCGTTACGGGACAGGGGTGCACTGAAGCTTTCTTT. This translates into CASSVTGQGCTEAFF.

The V gene is TRBV28, the J gene TRBJ2-4; D gene ambiguous. The V end lost 6 bases, the J end lost 0 bases, and 12 bases lay between the germline ends. Germline V gene sequence: CDR1 MDHEN, CDR2 SYDVKM. CDR3 length: 15 residues. As DNA, the CDR3 is TGTGCCAGCAGCTCTCGACACCTAGCCAAAAACATTCAGTACTTC. This gives the protein CASSSRHLAKNIQYF.

V gene TRBV6-1 combines with J gene TRBJ2-5; D may be TRBD1 (6 bases). Trimming removed 7 bases at V and 2 bases at J, with 17 bases between. CDR1 MNHNS and CDR2 SASEGT come from the germline V gene. The length of the CDR3 is 15 residues. The CDR3 DNA reads as TGTGCCAGCACTACACGCAGGACAGCTCAAGAGACCCAGTACTTC. Protein product: CASTTRRTAQETQYF.

This rearrangement joins TRBV28 to TRBJ2-5; 10 bases align to TRBD2. Judging by the DNA end, TRBJ2-7 fits better; the J call may be wrong. Germline V gene lookup returns CDR1 MDHEN and CDR2 SYDVKM. This CDR3 is built from 16 residues. The CDR3 bases are TGTGCCAGCAGTAAGGGAATGACTAGCGGGCACTACGAGCAGTACTTC. This sequence encodes CASSKGMTSGHYEQYF.